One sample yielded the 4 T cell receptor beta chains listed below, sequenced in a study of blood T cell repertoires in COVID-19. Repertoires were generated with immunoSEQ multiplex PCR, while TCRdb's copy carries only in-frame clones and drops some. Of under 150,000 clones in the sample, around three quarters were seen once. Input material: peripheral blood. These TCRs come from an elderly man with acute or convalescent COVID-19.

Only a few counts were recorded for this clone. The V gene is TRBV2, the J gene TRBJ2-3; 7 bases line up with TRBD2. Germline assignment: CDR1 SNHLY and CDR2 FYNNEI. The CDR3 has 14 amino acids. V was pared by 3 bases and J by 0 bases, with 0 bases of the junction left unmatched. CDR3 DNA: TGTGCCAGCAGTGAGCGGGGGAGCACAGATACGCAGTATTTT. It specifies CASSERGSTDTQYF.

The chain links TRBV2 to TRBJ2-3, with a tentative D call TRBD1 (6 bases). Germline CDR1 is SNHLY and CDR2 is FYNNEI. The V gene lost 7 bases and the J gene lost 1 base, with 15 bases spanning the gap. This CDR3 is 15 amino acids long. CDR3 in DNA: TGTGCCAGCATAGGGACACCAGAACGCACAGATACGCAGTATTTT. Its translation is CASIGTPERTDTQYF.

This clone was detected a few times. The DNA of the CDR3 is TGTGCCAGCAGGGGGTTCGGAGGAAAGACCCAGTACTTC. It is translated as CASRGFGGKTQYF. V and J are TRBV2 and TRBJ2-5; D possibly corresponds to TRBD2 (5 bases). CDR1 and CDR2 from the germline V gene are SNHLY and FYNNEI. The V end lost 6 bases, the J end lost 6 bases, and 14 bases lay between the germline ends. The length of the CDR3 is 13 residues.

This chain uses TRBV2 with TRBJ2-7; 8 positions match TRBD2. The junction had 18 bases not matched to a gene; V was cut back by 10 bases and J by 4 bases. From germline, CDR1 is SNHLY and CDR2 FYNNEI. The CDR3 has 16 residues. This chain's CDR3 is CATQTSDLLNGYEQYF. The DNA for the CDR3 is TGTGCCACCCAGACTAGCGATCTCCTAAATGGATACGAGCAGTACTTC.